This T cell receptor beta chain stems from a study of T cells after yellow fever vaccination. Study at large: Fractions of limited cellularity were prepared by means of SMART-Seq v4 Ultra Low Input. Findings of the study overall: In post-booster samples, most primary-vaccination clones reappeared (roughly 96% CD4, nearly 90% CD8). Abundant clonotypes from the bulk population could have been carried over as contaminants into FACS-sorted repertoires.

Germline V gene sequence: CDR1 SGHRS, CDR2 YFSETQ. The CDR3 covers 15 residues. Trimming shortened V by 4 bases and J by 4 bases, and 16 bases separated the two germline ends. This clonotype was observed many times. What it binds is not known. It was through 5'RACE template switching that TCR cDNA was made, with a universal primer site and UMIs added. In TCRdb, the 5' RACE reads were re-called with MiXCR into one record per CDR3 protein. The sample holds some 340,000 distinct CDR3 sequences, approximately 11% seen once. The V gene is TRBV5-1, the J gene TRBJ2-3; D possibly uses TRBD1 or TRBD2 (5 bases each). The clonotype comes from a man aged 18 to 35 who received the YFV17D yellow fever vaccine. The sequences come from CD4+ T cells sorted from PBMCs, collected 45 days after the yellow fever booster vaccination. In DNA form, the CDR3 reads TGCGCCAGCAGCCGGACGCCACAGGAGGCAGATACGCAGTATTTT. It specifies CASSRTPQEADTQYF.